The 18 T cell receptor beta chains given below trace back to one sample, sequenced in a study of OX40 agonist ivuxolimab in advanced cancers. Sequenced by immunoSEQ multiplex PCR; TCRdb stores in-frame clones only, minus some. The profile covers roughly 53,000 clones, with around 85% appearing a single time and over 50% taken by the ten largest. The sequencing here drew on CD4+ or CD8+ T cells sorted from blood, taken in a trial of the OX40 agonist ivuxolimab. The source of these receptors is an adult with an advanced solid tumor such as melanoma, head and neck, liver or kidney cancer.

The CDR3 reads CASSRELTSGTQYF. The CDR3 DNA reads as TGCGCCAGCAGCCGGGAACTAACTAGCGGAACGCAGTATTTT. This chain joins TRBV4-3 and TRBJ2-3; 8 bases line up with TRBD2. Trimming removed 4 bases from V and 9 bases from J; junction bases left unmatched: 9. Germline loops: CDR1 LGHNA, CDR2 YSLEER. The CDR3 sequence is 14 residues long.

The rearrangement uses TRBV7-3 and TRBJ2-3; D not resolved. The CDR3 extends over 13 amino acids. Germline CDR1 is SGHTA and CDR2 is FQGTGA. Trimming stripped 5 bases from V and 6 bases from J, with 12 bases between. The CDR3 reads CASSPHQADTQYF. Here the CDR3 DNA reads TGTGCCAGCAGCCCGCACCAGGCCGATACGCAGTATTTT.

This clone appeared a single time. V is TRBV6-1 and J is TRBJ1-5; no definite D call. V was clipped by 6 bases and J by 7 bases, with 13 bases between them. Germline V CDR1 and CDR2: MNHNS, SASEGT. CDR3 length equals 13 residues. DNA for the CDR3: TGTGCCAGCAGCCAAGGCTTGGTCCAGCCCCAGCATTTT. The encoded protein is CASSQGLVQPQHF.

The V and J genes are TRBV28 and TRBJ1-2, with D possibly TRBD1 on 6 matching bases. Germline V gene sequence: CDR1 MDHEN, CDR2 SYDVKM. The CDR3 spans 15 residues. Trimming pared 2 bases from V and 4 bases from J, leaving 14 bases between. The CDR3 nucleotides read TGTGCCAGCAGTTTACTAGTGGGGGCCTTCTATGGCTACACCTTC. This translates into CASSLLVGAFYGYTF.

The chain uses TRBV19 and TRBJ1-6; D not certain. V lost 5 bases, J lost 3 bases, and 11 bases lay in between. Germline CDR1 reads LNHDA; CDR2 reads SQIVND (reference sequence). The CDR3 extends over 15 amino acids. CDR3: CASSSGQLYNSPLHF. The CDR3, as DNA: TGTGCCAGTAGTTCTGGGCAGCTCTATAATTCACCCCTCCACTTT.

The rearrangement links TRBV30 to TRBJ2-5, with 7 bases that match TRBD1. The end of the DNA is better explained by TRBJ2-7, so the J call may be wrong. CDR3 length: 15 amino acids. CDR1 GTSNPN and CDR2 SVGIG come from the germline V gene (reference sequence). The CDR3 DNA sequence: TGTGCCTGGAGTGTAGGGTCAGGGGGATTAGACGAGCAGTACTTC. It specifies CAWSVGSGGLDEQYF.

This clone was recorded a few times. This chain uses TRBV5-6 with TRBJ2-7; D ambiguous. V lost 4 bases and J 2 bases, leaving 10 bases between the germline ends. CDR3 size: 13 residues. In germline, CDR1 is SGHDT, CDR2 YYEEEE. In nucleotides, the CDR3 is TGTGCCAGCAGCGGCCGCCTAGCCTACGAGCAGTACTTC. This sequence encodes CASSGRLAYEQYF.

In DNA form, the CDR3 reads TGTGCCACCTCTCTTGGGGGGACAGGGGGCAGGGATGAGCAGTTCTTC. Translated, it gives CATSLGGTGGRDEQFF. The V call is TRBV19, the J call TRBJ2-1; TRBD1 matches 12 bases. Unmatched junction bases numbered 15, after V lost 10 bases and J lost 8 bases. Per germline, CDR1 LNHDA and CDR2 SQIVND (reference sequence). CDR3 length equals 16 residues.

This clone was seen a single time. This chain joins TRBV29-1 and TRBJ1-3; no clear D gene. The CDR3 consists of 12 residues. V lost 5 bases, J lost 4 bases, and 9 bases lay in between. From germline, CDR1 is SQVTM and CDR2 ANQGSEA. Here the CDR3 reads CSVQGYGNTIYF. The CDR3 DNA reads TGCAGCGTTCAAGGGTACGGAAACACCATATATTTT. The full variable domain, its missing parts supplied by reference TRBV29-1 and TRBJ1-3, is SAVISQKPSRDICQRGTSLTIQCQVDSQVTMMFWYRQQPGQSLTLIATANQGSEATYESGFVIDKFPISRPNLTFSTLTVSNMSPEDSSIYLCSVQGYGNTIYFGEGSWLTVV.

The chain joins TRBV9 to TRBJ2-2; the D is unclear. V shed 0 bases and J shed 7 bases, with 4 bases lying between them. Per germline, CDR1 SGDLS and CDR2 YYNGEE. The CDR3 is 12 residues long. The CDR3 spells CASSVGGGELFF. CDR3 bases: TGTGCCAGCAGCGTAGGAGGCGGGGAGCTGTTTTTT.

The V call is TRBV7-6, the J call TRBJ1-1; D is possibly TRBD1 (6 bases). This CDR3 spans 15 amino acids. Germline CDR1 is SGHVS and CDR2 is FNYEAQ. The V end lost 4 bases, the J end lost 2 bases, and 14 bases lay between the germline ends. The CDR3 protein is CASSSRGLINTEAFF. The CDR3 DNA reads TGTGCCAGCAGCTCCCGGGGGCTGATCAACACTGAAGCTTTCTTT.

This rearrangement joins TRBV7-2 to TRBJ2-1; 7 nucleotides align to TRBD2. Germline V gives CDR1 SGHTA, CDR2 FQGNSA. V shed 2 bases and J 3 bases; nucleotides not matched to a gene: 7. The CDR3 length is 16 residues. CDR3 loop: CASSLSASGLYNEQFF. CDR3 in DNA: TGTGCCAGCAGCTTATCGGCTAGCGGCCTCTACAATGAGCAGTTCTTC.

The table lists this clone with a few counts. CDR3 residues: CASSLQGWADTQYF. In nucleotides, the CDR3 is TGTGCCAGCAGCTTACAGGGTTGGGCAGATACGCAGTATTTT. The rearrangement uses TRBV9 and TRBJ2-3, with D possibly TRBD1 on 6 matching bases. Germline CDR1 and CDR2: SGDLS and YYNGEE. V was shortened by 4 bases and J by 4 bases, with 13 bases between the two germline ends. The CDR3 spans 14 residues.

V is TRBV5-5 and J is TRBJ2-2; 8 bases line up with TRBD1. The CDR3 spans 16 residues. The V and J ends lost 3 bases and 4 bases, in that order; junction bases with no gene match: 8. Germline assignment: CDR1 SGHKS and CDR2 YYEKEE (reference sequence). The CDR3 nucleotides read TGTGCCAGCAGCTGGAATTCACAGGGGGGCACCGGGGAGCTGTTTTTT. Translated: CASSWNSQGGTGELFF.

The rearrangement links TRBV5-1 to TRBJ2-6, with D possibly being TRBD1 (7 bases). With 4 bases removed from V and 2 bases from J, the gap between germline ends came to 16 bases. This CDR3 is built from 17 residues. CDR1 is SGHRS, CDR2 YFSETQ, per germline. CDR3 loop: CASSLVFRGAGANVLTF. As DNA, the CDR3 is TGCGCCAGCAGCCTGGTTTTCAGGGGGGCTGGGGCCAACGTCCTGACTTTC.

The chain combines TRBV27 with TRBJ1-5, with a possible D match to TRBD1 (6 bases). Germline V gives CDR1 MNHEY, CDR2 SMNVEV (reference sequence). The CDR3 covers 13 residues. Trimming cost V 5 bases and J 5 bases, with 10 bases left between them. As DNA, the CDR3 is TGTGCCAGCAGTAACAGGGCGCATCAGCCCCAGCATTTT. Translation gives CASSNRAHQPQHF.

V and J are TRBV5-1 and TRBJ2-1; D is ambiguous. Germline V gene sequence: CDR1 SGHRS, CDR2 YFSETQ. The length of the CDR3 is 15 residues. V was trimmed by 1 base and J by 7 bases, leaving 15 bases between them. The CDR3 nucleotides are TGCGCCAGCAGCTTGTTATCGGCCCGATGGAATGAGCAGTTCTTC. Its translation: CASSLLSARWNEQFF.

This clone has a single count. This chain links TRBV5-1 with TRBJ1-1, with TRBD1 matching over 8 bases. V shed 0 bases and J 5 bases; nucleotides not matched to a gene: 9. The V gene's germline CDR1 is SGHRS and CDR2 YFSETQ. There are 16 residues in the CDR3. CDR3 sequence (DNA): TGCGCCAGCAGCTTGGCCGGCAGGGGGCGGGGGACTGAAGCTTTCTTT. Translation: CASSLAGRGRGTEAFF.